This TCR beta chain was sequenced during a study of blood T cell repertoires in COVID-19. For the study at large: Donors in the United States, Italy and Spain gave samples during acute or convalescent COVID-19.

CDR1 and CDR2 (germline): KGHSH, LQKENI. Trimming cost V 1 base and J 4 bases, with 16 bases left between them. This CDR3 region has 16 residues. Assay: immunoSEQ multiplex PCR; the TCRdb copy retains only in-frame clones and omits some. Of some 530,000 clones in the sample, around nine tenths were seen once. Material: PBMCs or T cells enriched from blood (not recorded which). This receptor was taken from a woman in her fifties or sixties who had recovered from COVID-19. The chain joins TRBV18 to TRBJ1-1; possible D gene TRBD1, 5 bases. The CDR3 region is CASSPRTLGVGTEAFF. DNA of the CDR3: TGTGCCAGCTCACCACGGACACTTGGGGTTGGCACTGAAGCTTTCTTT.